This TCR beta chain was documented in a study of blood T cell repertoires in COVID-19. This table comes from immunoSEQ multiplex PCR, and its TCRdb copy is limited to in-frame clones, with some not included. This table has 140,000 to 150,000 clones, about 87% appearing once. This CDR3 contains 15 residues. Trimming removed 4 bases from V and 6 bases from J; junction bases left unmatched: 6. Germline V CDR1 and CDR2: MGHRA, YSYEKL. The genes are TRBV4-1 and TRBJ1-6; 7 bases are shared with TRBD1. What was sequenced was peripheral blood. The TCR sequence derives from a human donor in a cohort sampled during active COVID-19. CDR3 residues: CASSRTTGSNSPLHF. The CDR3 DNA sequence: TGCGCCAGCAGCCGAACGACAGGGAGTAATTCACCCCTCCACTTT.